This TCR beta chain was captured by sequencing in a study of control samples from healthy donors and cancer patients. Assay: immunoSEQ multiplex PCR; the TCRdb copy retains only in-frame clones and omits some. The table shows 95,000 to 150,000 clones, with approximately 87% occurring only once. The TCR sequence derives from a man aged 25 to 40 in good health. Sequencing used blood.

The CDR3 loop reads CASSRDRASTTNEKLFF. In DNA form, the CDR3 reads TGCGCCAGCAGCCGGGACAGGGCCTCCACAACTAATGAAAAACTGTTTTTT. V and J are TRBV5-1 and TRBJ1-4, with 9 bases aligning to TRBD1. CDR3 size: 17 residues. Germline CDR1 SGHRS, CDR2 YFSETQ. V trimming: 4 bases; J trimming: 0 bases; junction bases outside the gene matches: 7. Full variable domain (missing parts from reference TRBV5-1 and TRBJ1-4): KAGVTQTPRYLIKTRGQQVTLSCSPISGHRSVSWYQQTPGQGLQFLFEYFSETQRNKGNFPGRFSGRQFSNSRSEMNVSTLELGDSALYLCASSRDRASTTNEKLFFGSGTQLSVL.